This T cell receptor (beta chain) was sequenced in a study of control samples from healthy donors and cancer patients. The CDR3 runs 15 residues. The V and J ends lost 4 bases and 4 bases respectively, with 14 bases between them. Germline lookup yields CDR1 KGHDR and CDR2 SFDVKD. Method: immunoSEQ multiplex PCR; TCRdb's copy keeps in-frame clones and lacks some. Of 120,000 or so clones listed, around 87% are singletons. This sequence was found in a man aged 55 to 69 in good health. The chain links TRBV24-1 to TRBJ2-3; D is unresolved. The sequenced material came from blood. The CDR3 spells CATSDHTVFADTQYF. Here the CDR3 DNA reads TGTGCCACCAGTGACCATACGGTCTTCGCAGATACGCAGTATTTT.